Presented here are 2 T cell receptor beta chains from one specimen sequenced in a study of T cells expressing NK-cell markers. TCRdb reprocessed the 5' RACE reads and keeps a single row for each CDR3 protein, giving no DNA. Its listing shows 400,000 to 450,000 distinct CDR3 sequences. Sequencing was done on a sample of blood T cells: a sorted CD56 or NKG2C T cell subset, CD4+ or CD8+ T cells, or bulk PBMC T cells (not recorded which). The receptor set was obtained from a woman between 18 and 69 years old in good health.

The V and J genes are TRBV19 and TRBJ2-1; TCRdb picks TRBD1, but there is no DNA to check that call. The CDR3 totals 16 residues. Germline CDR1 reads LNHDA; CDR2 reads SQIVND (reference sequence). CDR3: CASSIGGGPTYNEQFF.

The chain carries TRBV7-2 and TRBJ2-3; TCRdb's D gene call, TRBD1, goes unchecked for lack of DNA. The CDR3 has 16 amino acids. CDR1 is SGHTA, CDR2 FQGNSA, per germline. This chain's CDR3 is CASSLVPGSSTDTQYF.